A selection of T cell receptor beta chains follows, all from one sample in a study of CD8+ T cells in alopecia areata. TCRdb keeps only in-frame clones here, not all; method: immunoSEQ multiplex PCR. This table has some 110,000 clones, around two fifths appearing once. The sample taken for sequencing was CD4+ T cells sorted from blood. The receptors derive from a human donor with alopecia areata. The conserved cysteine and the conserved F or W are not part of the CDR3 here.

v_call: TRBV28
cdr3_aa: ASSLSGQPQH

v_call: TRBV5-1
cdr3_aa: ASSLGEPYEQY

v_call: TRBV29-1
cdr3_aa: SVEDQGTEAF

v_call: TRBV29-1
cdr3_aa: SVVRGTESTDTQY

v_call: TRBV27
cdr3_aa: ASSGARGTQY

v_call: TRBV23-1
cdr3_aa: ASSPTGVGNGYT

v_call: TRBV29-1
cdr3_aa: SVAGQGNEKLF

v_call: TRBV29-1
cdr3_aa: SAQGYSNQPQH

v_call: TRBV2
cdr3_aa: ASKNQIQETQY

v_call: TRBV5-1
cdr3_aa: ASSLDPNNEQF

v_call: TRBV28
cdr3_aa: ASSKPSVGGYEQY

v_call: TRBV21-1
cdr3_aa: ASIPAYTRATDPDTQY

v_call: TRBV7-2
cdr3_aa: ASSLAQETQY

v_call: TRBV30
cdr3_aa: AWSRDRATIQY

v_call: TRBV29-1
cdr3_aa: SAKGTGGVNTEAF

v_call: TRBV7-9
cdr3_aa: ASTREDNQPQH

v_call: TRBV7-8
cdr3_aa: ASSLLTGAAGELF

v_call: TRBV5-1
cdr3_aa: ASSSGGKLF

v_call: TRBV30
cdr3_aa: AWLGLGPTYNEQF

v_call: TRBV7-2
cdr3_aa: ASSLTSGGPGANVLT

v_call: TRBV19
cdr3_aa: ASSIYGDRVNEQF

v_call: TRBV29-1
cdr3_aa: SVVTPAGANTGELF

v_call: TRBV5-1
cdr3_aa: ASSFLGRQETQY

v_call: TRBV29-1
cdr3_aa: SGGWVGADTQY

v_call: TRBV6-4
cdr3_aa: ASSHSGANVLT

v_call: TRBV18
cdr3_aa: ASSSGANTGELF

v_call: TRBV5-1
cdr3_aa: ASSPWSSSYEQY

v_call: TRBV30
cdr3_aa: AITRGRNTEAF

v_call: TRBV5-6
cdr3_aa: ASSPYSYGYT

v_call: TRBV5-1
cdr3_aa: ASSHQEGYEQY

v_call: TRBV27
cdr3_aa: ASRGASGRAGHNEQF

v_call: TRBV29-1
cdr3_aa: SVKLAETQY

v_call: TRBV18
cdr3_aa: ASSPRRGEETQY

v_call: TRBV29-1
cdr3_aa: SVHAGTSPNEQF

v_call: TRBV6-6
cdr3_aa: ASSYQQGGEQY

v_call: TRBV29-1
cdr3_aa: SVSPTSLDEQY

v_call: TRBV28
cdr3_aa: ASSPLQRTYEQY

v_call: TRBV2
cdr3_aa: ASSIGLGANSPLH

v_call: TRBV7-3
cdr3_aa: ASMAGGITGELF

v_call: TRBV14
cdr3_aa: ASSHGQSTSLGYT

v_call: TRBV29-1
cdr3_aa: SVGHSNQPQH